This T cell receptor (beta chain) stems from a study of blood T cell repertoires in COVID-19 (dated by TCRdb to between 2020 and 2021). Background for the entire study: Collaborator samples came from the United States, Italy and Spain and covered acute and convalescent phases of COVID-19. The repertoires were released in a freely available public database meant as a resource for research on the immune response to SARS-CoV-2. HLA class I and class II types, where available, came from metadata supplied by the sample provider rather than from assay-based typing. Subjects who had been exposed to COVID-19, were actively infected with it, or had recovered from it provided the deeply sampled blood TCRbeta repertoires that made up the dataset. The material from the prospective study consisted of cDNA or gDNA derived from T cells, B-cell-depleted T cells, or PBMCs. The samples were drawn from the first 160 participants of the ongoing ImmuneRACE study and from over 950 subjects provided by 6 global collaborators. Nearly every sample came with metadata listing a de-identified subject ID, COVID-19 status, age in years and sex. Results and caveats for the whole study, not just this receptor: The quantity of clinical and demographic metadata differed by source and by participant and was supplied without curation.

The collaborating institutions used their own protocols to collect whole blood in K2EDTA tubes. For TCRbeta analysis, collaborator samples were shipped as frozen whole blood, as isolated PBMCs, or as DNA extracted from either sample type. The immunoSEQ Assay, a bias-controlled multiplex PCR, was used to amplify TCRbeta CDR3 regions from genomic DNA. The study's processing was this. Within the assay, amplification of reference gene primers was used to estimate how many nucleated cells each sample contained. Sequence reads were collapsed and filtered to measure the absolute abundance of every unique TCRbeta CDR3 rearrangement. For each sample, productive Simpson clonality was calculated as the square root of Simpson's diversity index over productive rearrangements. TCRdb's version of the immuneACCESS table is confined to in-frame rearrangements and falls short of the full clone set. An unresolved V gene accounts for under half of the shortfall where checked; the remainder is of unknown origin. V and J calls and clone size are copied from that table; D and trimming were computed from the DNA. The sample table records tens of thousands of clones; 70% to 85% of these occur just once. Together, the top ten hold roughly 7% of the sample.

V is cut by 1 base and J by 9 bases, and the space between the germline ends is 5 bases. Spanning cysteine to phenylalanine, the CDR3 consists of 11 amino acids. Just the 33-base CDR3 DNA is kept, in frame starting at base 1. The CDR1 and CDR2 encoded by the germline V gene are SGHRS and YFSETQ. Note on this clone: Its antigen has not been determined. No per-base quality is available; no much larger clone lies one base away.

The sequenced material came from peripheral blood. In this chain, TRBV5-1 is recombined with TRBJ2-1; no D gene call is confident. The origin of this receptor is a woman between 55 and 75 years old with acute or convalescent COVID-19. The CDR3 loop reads CASSLSAEQFF. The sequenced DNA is TGCGCCAGCAGCTTGAGCGCTGAGCAGTTCTTC.